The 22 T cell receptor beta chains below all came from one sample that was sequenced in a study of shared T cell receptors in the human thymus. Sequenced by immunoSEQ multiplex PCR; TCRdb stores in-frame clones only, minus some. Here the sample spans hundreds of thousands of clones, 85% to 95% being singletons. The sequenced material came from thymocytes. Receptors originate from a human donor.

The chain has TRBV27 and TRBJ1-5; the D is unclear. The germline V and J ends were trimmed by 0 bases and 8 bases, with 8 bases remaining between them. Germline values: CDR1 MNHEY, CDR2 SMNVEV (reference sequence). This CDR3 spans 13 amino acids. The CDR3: CASSLSGSKPQHF. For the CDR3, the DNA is TGTGCCAGCAGTTTATCTGGGTCCAAGCCCCAGCATTTT.

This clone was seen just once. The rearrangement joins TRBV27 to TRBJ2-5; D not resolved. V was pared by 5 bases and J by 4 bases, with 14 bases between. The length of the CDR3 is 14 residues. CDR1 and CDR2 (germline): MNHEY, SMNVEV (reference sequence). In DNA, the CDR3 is TGTGCCAGCAGTCCCACGACTGTCCCAGAGACCCAGTACTTC. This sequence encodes CASSPTTVPETQYF.

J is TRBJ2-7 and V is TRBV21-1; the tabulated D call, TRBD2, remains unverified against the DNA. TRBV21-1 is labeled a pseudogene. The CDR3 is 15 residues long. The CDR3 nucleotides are TGTGCCAGCAGTCTCCGACTAGCCGCGACCTACGAGCAGTACTTC. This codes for CASSLRLAATYEQYF.

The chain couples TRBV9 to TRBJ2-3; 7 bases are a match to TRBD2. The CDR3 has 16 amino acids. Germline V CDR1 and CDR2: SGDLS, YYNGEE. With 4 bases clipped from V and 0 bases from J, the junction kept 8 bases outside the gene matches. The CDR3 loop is CASSLKLAPSTDTQYF. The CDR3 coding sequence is TGTGCCAGCAGCTTGAAACTAGCGCCGAGCACAGATACGCAGTATTTT.

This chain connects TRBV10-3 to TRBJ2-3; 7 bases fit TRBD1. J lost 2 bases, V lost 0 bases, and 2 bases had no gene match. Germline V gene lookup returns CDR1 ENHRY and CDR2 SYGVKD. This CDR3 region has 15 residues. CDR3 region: CAISESGQYTDTQYF. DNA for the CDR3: TGTGCCATCAGTGAGTCGGGACAGTACACAGATACGCAGTATTTT.

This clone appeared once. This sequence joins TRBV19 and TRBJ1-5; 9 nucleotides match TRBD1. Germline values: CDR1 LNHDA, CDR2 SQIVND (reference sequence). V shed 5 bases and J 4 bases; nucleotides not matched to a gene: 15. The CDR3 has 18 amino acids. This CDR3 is CASSLPGQGMRANQPQHF. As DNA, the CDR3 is TGTGCCAGTAGTCTCCCGGGACAGGGAATGAGGGCGAATCAGCCCCAGCATTTT.

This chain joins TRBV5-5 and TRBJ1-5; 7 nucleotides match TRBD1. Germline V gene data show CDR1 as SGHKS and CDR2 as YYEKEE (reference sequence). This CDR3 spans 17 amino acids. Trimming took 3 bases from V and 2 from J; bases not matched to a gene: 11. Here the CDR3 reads CASSSGSGGTGNQPQHF. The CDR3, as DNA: TGTGCCAGCAGCTCGGGCTCAGGGGGAACAGGCAATCAGCCCCAGCATTTT.

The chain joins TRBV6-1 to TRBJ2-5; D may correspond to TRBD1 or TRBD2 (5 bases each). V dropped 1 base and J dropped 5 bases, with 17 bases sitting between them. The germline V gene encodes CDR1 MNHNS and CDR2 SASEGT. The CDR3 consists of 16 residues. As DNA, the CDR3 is TGTGCCAGCAGTGAAGTTGCGGGTTTTTCAGGGGAGACCCAGTACTTC. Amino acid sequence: CASSEVAGFSGETQYF.

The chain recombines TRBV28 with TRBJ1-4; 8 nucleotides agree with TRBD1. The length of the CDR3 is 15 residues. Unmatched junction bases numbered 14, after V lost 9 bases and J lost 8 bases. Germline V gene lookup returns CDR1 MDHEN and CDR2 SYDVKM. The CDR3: CASLSRGHSNEKLFF. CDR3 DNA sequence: TGTGCCAGTTTATCCAGGGGGCACAGTAACGAAAAACTGTTTTTT.

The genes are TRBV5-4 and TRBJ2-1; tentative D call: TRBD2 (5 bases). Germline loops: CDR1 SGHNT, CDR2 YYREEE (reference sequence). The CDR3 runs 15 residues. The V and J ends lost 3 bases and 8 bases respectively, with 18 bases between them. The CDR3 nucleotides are TGTGCCAGCAGCTCTAGGGATACTAGTATCGATGAGCAGTTCTTC. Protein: CASSSRDTSIDEQFF.

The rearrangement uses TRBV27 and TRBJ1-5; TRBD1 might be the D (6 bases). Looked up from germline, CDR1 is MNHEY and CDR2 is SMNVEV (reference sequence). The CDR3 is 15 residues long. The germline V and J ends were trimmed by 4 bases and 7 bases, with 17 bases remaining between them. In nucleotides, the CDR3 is TGTGCCAGCAGTTCTGAAGGGGGTACGCGCCAGCCCCAGCATTTT. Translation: CASSSEGGTRQPQHF.

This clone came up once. The CDR3 here is CSARRQGQAFF. DNA of the CDR3: TGCAGTGCTAGGCGACAGGGGCAAGCTTTCTTT. The V call is TRBV20-1, the J call TRBJ1-1; 8 bases fit TRBD1. The germline gives CDR1 DFQATT, CDR2 SNEGSKA (reference sequence). The CDR3 extends over 11 amino acids. V lost 3 bases, J lost 9 bases, and 3 bases stayed unmatched.

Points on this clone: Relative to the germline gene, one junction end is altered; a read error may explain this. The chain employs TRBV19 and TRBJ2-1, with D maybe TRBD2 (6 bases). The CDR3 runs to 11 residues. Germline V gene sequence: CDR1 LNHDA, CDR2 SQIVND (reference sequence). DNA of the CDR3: TGCGCCAGTAGAGGGAGGAATGAGCAGTTCTTC. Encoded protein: CASRGRNEQFF.

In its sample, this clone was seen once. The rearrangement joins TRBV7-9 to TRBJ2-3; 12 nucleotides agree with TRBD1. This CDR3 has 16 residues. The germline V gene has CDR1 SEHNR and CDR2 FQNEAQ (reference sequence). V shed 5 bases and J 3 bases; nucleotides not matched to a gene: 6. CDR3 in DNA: TGTGCCAGCAGCCCCACGGGACAGGGGGCAACAGATACGCAGTATTTT. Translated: CASSPTGQGATDTQYF.

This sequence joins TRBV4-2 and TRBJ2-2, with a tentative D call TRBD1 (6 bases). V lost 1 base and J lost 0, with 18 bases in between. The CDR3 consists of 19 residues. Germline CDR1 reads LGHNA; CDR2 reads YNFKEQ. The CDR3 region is CASSQAPRIAGANTGELFF. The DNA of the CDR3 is TGTGCCAGCAGCCAAGCCCCGAGGATTGCAGGGGCGAACACCGGGGAGCTGTTTTTT.

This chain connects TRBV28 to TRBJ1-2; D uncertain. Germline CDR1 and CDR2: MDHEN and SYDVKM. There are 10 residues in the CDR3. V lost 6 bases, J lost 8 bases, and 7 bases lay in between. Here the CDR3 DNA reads TGTGCCAGCAGGGAGAAGGGCTACACCTTC. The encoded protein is CASREKGYTF.

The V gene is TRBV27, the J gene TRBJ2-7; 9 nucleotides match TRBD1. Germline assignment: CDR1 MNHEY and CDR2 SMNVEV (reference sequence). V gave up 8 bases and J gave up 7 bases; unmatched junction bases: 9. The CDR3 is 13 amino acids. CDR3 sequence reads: CASRGQGKREQYF. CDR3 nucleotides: TGTGCCAGCCGGGGACAGGGAAAAAGGGAGCAGTACTTC.

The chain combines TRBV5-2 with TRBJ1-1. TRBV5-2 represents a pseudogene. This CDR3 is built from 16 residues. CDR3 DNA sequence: TGTGCCAGCAGCTTGCAGGCAGAAACGATGAGCGCTGAAGCTTTCTTT. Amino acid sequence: CASSLQAETMSAEAFF.

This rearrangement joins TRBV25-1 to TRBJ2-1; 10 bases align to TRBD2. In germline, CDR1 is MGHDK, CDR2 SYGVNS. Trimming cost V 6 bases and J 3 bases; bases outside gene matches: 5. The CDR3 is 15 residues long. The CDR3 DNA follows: TGTGCCAGCAGAAGGGTAGCGGGGGGCTACAATGAGCAGTTCTTC. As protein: CASRRVAGGYNEQFF. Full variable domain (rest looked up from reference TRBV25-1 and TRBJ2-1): EADIYQTPRYLVIGTGKKITLECSQTMGHDKMYWYQQDPGMELHLIHYSYGVNSTEKGDLSSESTVSRIRTEHFPLTLESARPSHTSQYLCASRRVAGGYNEQFFGPGTRLTVL.

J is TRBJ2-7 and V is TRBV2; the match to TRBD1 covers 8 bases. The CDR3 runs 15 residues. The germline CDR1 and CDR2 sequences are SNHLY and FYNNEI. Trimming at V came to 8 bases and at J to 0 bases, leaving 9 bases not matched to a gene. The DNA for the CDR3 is TGTGCCAGCCTCGAAAGGACAGGGTCCTCCTACGAGCAGTACTTC. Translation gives CASLERTGSSYEQYF.

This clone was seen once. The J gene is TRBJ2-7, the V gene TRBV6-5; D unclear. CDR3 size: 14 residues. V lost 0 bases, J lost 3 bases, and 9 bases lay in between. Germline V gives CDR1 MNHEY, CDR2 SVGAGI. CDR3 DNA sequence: TGTGCCAGCAGTTACTCACGGGTTAACTACGAGCAGTACTTC. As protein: CASSYSRVNYEQYF.

This CDR3 reads CATKGGDEQFF. The CDR3 coding sequence is TGTGCTACCAAAGGGGGGGATGAGCAGTTCTTC. This chain uses TRBV30 with TRBJ2-1, with D possibly matching TRBD2 (7 bases). This CDR3 region has 11 residues. Germline-derived CDR1 and CDR2 are GTSNPN and SVGIG (reference sequence).